The 9 T cell receptor beta chains below were found in one sample sequenced in a study of cytomegalovirus exposure and HLA in healthy donors. This PCR relied on a set of 60 Vbeta primers and 13 Jbeta primers. TCRdb keeps only in-frame clones here, not all; method: immunoSEQ multiplex PCR. The sample includes some 100,000 clones, less than 65% of them seen just once. Sequenced material: PBMCs. These receptor sequences come from a woman aged 25 to 39 in good health and CMV-seropositive.

This chain joins TRBV27 and TRBJ2-1; D is unclear. The CDR3 covers 14 residues. Germline assignment: CDR1 MNHEY and CDR2 SMNVEV (reference sequence). V dropped 5 bases and J dropped 6 bases, with 14 bases sitting between them. This CDR3 reads CASSPYLSINEQFF. In DNA form, the CDR3 reads TGTGCCAGCAGTCCCTACCTTTCTATCAATGAGCAGTTCTTC.

V and J are TRBV4-3 and TRBJ2-5, with 13 bases aligning to TRBD2. CDR3 size: 17 residues. Germline values: CDR1 LGHNA, CDR2 YSLEER. V was pared by 0 bases and J by 3 bases, with 4 bases of the junction left unmatched. CDR3 in DNA: TGCGCCAGCAGCCAAGATTTTGGGACTAGCGGGGAAGAGACCCAGTACTTC. Residues: CASSQDFGTSGEETQYF.

This chain connects TRBV19 to TRBJ2-7; 7 bases are a match to TRBD1. Germline-derived CDR1 and CDR2 are LNHDA and SQIVND (reference sequence). After removal of 4 bases from V and 3 bases from J, the junction contained 12 bases not matched to a gene. This CDR3 spans 16 amino acids. In DNA, the CDR3 is TGTGCCAGTAGTAAATATAACAGGGGCCCGGACTACGAGCAGTACTTC. Its protein is CASSKYNRGPDYEQYF.

This clone was counted between two and nine times. The chain carries TRBV7-8 and TRBJ1-1; D perhaps matches TRBD1 (6 bases). Germline values: CDR1 SGHVS, CDR2 FQNEAQ. The CDR3 has 16 amino acids. Trimming stripped 4 bases from V and 6 bases from J, with 21 bases between. CDR3 in DNA: TGTGCCAGCAGCTCTAAGGGTGCAGGGGAGTTCGCTGAAGCTTTCTTT. It is translated as CASSSKGAGEFAEAFF.

The V call is TRBV30, the J call TRBJ1-3; possible D gene TRBD1, 5 bases. Germline V gives CDR1 GTSNPN, CDR2 SVGIG (reference sequence). V lost 4 bases and J lost 1, with 5 bases in between. The CDR3 loop spans 12 amino acids. The CDR3 nucleotides read TGTGCCTGGAAGGGGTCTGGAAACACCATATATTTT. It translates to CAWKGSGNTIYF.

The table lists this clone with a few counts. The V call is TRBV12-5, the J call TRBJ2-5; 9 bases map to TRBD1. V trimming: 6 bases; J trimming: 5 bases; junction bases outside the gene matches: 13. The CDR3 length is 16 residues. Germline V gives CDR1 LGHNT, CDR2 FRNRAP. CDR3 bases: TGTGCTAGTGGCATGGTCGGGACAGGGTATTTTGAGACCCAGTACTTC. Translation: CASGMVGTGYFETQYF. Looking up the rest from reference TRBV12-5 and TRBJ2-5 gives the full variable domain: DARVTQTPRHKVTEMGQEVTMRCQPILGHNTVFWYRQTMMQGLELLAYFRNRAPLDDSGMPKDRFSAEMPDATLATLKIQPSEPRDSAVYFCASGMVGTGYFETQYFGPGTRLLVL.

Remarks on this clone: The junction does not match germline at one end; this may be a read error. This chain links TRBV11-2 with TRBJ2-7; TRBD1 agrees at 9 bases. In germline, CDR1 is SGHAT, CDR2 FQNNGV. The CDR3 has 15 amino acids. In nucleotides, the CDR3 is TGTGCCAGCAGCTCCCGGACAGGGGTATCCTCCGAGCAGTACTTC. Encoded protein: CASSSRTGVSSEQYF.

The rearrangement links TRBV2 to TRBJ2-7, with a weak D call TRBD1 (6 bases). V was pared by 9 bases and J by 1 base, with 16 bases between. CDR3 length: 14 residues. From germline, CDR1 is SNHLY and CDR2 FYNNEI. The CDR3 nucleotides read TGTGCCAGTCGACAGGTACGGCTTTCCTACGAGCAGTACTTC. Its protein product is CASRQVRLSYEQYF. The complete variable domain, with remaining parts taken from reference TRBV2 and TRBJ2-7, reads EPEVTQTPSHQVTQMGQEVILRCVPISNHLYFYWYRQILGQKVEFLVSFYNNEISEKSEIFDDQFSVERPDGSNFTLKIRSTKLEDSAMYFCASRQVRLSYEQYFGPGTRLTVT.

The genes are TRBV11-2 and TRBJ1-1; a weak D match, TRBD1 (5 bases). The V end was cut by 6 bases, the J end by 2 bases, with 13 bases between. The CDR3 runs to 14 residues. CDR1 is SGHAT and CDR2 is FQNNGV in the germline V gene. This CDR3 is CASRSGLFNTEAFF. CDR3 nucleotide sequence: TGTGCCAGCAGGTCAGGGTTGTTTAACACTGAAGCTTTCTTT.